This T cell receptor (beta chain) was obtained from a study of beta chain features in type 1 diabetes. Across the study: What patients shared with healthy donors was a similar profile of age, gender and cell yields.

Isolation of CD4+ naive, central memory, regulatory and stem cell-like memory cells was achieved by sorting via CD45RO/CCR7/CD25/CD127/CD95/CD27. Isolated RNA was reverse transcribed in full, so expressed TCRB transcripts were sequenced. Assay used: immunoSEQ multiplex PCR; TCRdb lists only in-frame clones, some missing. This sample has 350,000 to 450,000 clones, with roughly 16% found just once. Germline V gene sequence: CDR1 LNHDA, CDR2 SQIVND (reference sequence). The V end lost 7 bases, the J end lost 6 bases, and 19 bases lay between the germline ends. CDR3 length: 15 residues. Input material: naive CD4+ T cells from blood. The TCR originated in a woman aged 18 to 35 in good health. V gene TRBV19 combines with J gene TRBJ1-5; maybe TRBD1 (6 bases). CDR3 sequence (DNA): TGTGCCAGTACTGCTACAGGGTTTGGCAGTCAGCCCCAGCATTTT. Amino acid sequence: CASTATGFGSQPQHF.